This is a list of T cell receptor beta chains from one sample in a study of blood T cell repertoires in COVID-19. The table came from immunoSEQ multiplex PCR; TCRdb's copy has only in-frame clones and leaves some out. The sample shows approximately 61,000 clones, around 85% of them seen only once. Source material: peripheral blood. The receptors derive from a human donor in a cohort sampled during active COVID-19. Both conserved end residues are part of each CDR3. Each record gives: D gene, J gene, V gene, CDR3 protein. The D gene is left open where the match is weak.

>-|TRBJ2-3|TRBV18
CASSPTHPGDTQYF
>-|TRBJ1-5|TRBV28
CASSPYSNQPQHF
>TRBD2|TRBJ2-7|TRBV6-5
CASSYSSGTYEQYF
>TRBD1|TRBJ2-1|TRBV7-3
CASSLRDRGQSEQFF
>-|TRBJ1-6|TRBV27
CASTNGLLNSPLHF
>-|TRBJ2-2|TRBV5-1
CASSPGGQNTGELFF
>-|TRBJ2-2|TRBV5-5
CASSLSGGAQWTGELFF
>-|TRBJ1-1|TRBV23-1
CASRPVAVEAFF
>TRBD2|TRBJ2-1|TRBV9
CASSPWLAGYNEQFF
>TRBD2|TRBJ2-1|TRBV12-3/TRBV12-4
CATGTSGSSEQFF
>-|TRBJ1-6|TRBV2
CASGQENNSPLHF
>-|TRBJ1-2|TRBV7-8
CASSLGQTIGYTF
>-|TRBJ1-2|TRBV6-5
CASSNGVGANYGYTF
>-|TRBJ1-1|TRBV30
CAWSVRGWEMNTEAFF
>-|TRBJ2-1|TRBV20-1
CSARPNEQFF
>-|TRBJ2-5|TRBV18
CASSLGRGETQYF
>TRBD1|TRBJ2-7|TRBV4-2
CASSQEYRGLYEQYF